Reported below is one T cell receptor beta chain. Its matching antigen is unknown. The sample originates from a study of shared clonotypes between healthy human individuals. Study details: Two female and three male donors aged 18 to 49 were enrolled. General study points: Sequencing depth was expected to affect clonotype sharing among donors.

Sequencing used immunoSEQ multiplex PCR; TCRdb keeps in-frame clones, though not all of them. This sample carries 490,000 or so clones, around 80% of them seen once, and the ten largest clones take 10% to 15%. The CDR3 is 14 residues long. Deletions cut 3 bases from V and 7 bases from J, with 12 bases between. The germline V gene has CDR1 MNHNS and CDR2 SASEGT. Sample: PBMCs. This TCR came from a woman in her 40s in good health. Some clones in this sample may be carry-over from other donors' samples. The gene calls are TRBV6-1 and TRBJ1-4; D unresolved. CDR3 sequence: CASSEEGIGEKLFF. CDR3 coding DNA: TGTGCCAGCAGTGAGGAGGGAATAGGTGAAAAACTGTTTTTT.